These 27 T cell receptor beta chains were sequenced from one sample in a study of cytomegalovirus exposure and HLA in healthy donors (dated by TCRdb to between 2016 and 2019). Library prep was done by the immunoSEQ multiplex PCR assay. TCRdb limited this immuneACCESS table to in-frame rearrangements with V and J called. A share of clones is missing; checked studies link under half to unresolved V genes, and the rest is unexplained. This sample holds approximately 100,000 clones; 88% were observed only once. 1.8% of the sample is taken by the ten largest. Material: PBMCs. These receptors originate from a woman aged 18-35 years in good health and CMV-seropositive.

The V call is TRBV10-2, the J call TRBJ1-5; TRBD1 agrees at 9 bases. The CDR3 extends over 16 amino acids. CDR1 and CDR2 (germline): WSHSY, SAAADI. V trimming: 3 bases; J trimming: 0 bases; junction bases outside the gene matches: 3. The CDR3 region is CASSDGTGSSNQPQHF. The DNA of the CDR3 is TGCGCCAGCAGTGACGGGACAGGGAGTAGCAATCAGCCCCAGCATTTT.

This sequence joins TRBV7-8 and TRBJ1-4, with TRBD1 as a possible D gene (6 bases). Trimming cost V 3 bases and J 8 bases, with 19 bases left between them. This CDR3 region has 16 residues. Germline V gives CDR1 SGHVS, CDR2 FQNEAQ. Here the CDR3 reads CASSFKYTGTNEKLFF. The CDR3, as DNA: TGTGCCAGCAGCTTCAAGTATACAGGGACGAACGAAAAACTGTTTTTT.

The chain carries TRBV10-3 and TRBJ1-1, with D possibly matching TRBD1 (5 bases). Germline loops: CDR1 ENHRY, CDR2 SYGVKD. The CDR3 runs 12 residues. V lost 7 bases and J lost 6, with 12 bases in between. In DNA, the CDR3 is TGTGCCATCATGGGGCAAGGACCTGAAGCTTTCTTT. Amino acids: CAIMGQGPEAFF.

This chain joins TRBV19 and TRBJ2-6; 7 nucleotides match TRBD1. Germline CDR1 LNHDA, CDR2 SQIVND (reference sequence). This CDR3 has 18 amino acids. With 4 bases clipped from V and 0 bases from J, the junction kept 9 bases outside the gene matches. The CDR3 spells CASSTARDSGSGANVLTF. In DNA form, the CDR3 reads TGTGCCAGTAGTACCGCCCGGGACAGCGGCTCTGGGGCCAACGTCCTGACTTTC.

J is TRBJ2-7 and V is TRBV27; D call uncertain. The CDR3 is 14 residues long. Germline lookup yields CDR1 MNHEY and CDR2 SMNVEV (reference sequence). V lost 3 bases, J lost 1 base, and 10 bases lay in between. The CDR3 loop reads CASSFSTKSYEQYF. The CDR3 DNA follows: TGTGCCAGCAGTTTTTCGACAAAATCCTACGAGCAGTACTTC.

This clone was counted a single time. The chain is built from TRBV5-5 and TRBJ1-2; 9 bases match TRBD1. This CDR3 is built from 13 residues. Germline lookup yields CDR1 SGHKS and CDR2 YYEKEE (reference sequence). V lost 6 bases to trimming and J lost 4 bases; unmatched junction nucleotides: 4. CDR3 amino acids: CASIGGQGYGYTF. In DNA, the CDR3 is TGTGCCAGCATCGGGGGACAGGGCTATGGCTACACCTTC.

The chain recombines TRBV6-5 with TRBJ1-5; no reliable D call. V was pared by 3 bases and J by 2 bases, with 8 bases between. The CDR3 consists of 14 residues. CDR1 MNHEY and CDR2 SVGAGI come from the germline V gene. CDR3 in DNA: TGTGCCAGCAGTTATCGGCAGGGCAATCAGCCCCAGCATTTT. This sequence encodes CASSYRQGNQPQHF.

The DNA for the CDR3 is TGCGCCAGCAGCTTGGCCTCGCCCAGGGTGGGTTCACCCCTCCACTTT. Its translation: CASSLASPRVGSPLHF. The V call is TRBV5-1, the J call TRBJ1-6; a weak D match, TRBD1 (5 bases). There are 16 residues in the CDR3. The V end was cut by 0 bases, the J end by 9 bases, with 16 bases between. Germline CDR1 SGHRS, CDR2 YFSETQ. Combining the CDR3 with reference TRBV5-1 and TRBJ1-6 gives the whole variable domain KAGVTQTPRYLIKTRGQQVTLSCSPISGHRSVSWYQQTPGQGLQFLFEYFSETQRNKGNFPGRFSGRQFSNSRSEMNVSTLELGDSALYLCASSLASPRVGSPLHFGNGTRLTVT.

The chain has TRBV27 and TRBJ2-3; no clear D. Per the germline V gene, CDR1 is MNHEY and CDR2 is SMNVEV (reference sequence). The V and J ends lost 5 bases and 4 bases respectively, with 10 bases between them. The CDR3 covers 13 residues. Here the CDR3 DNA reads TGTGCCAGCAGTCAACTGTCCGCAGATACGCAGTATTTT. Translating it yields CASSQLSADTQYF.

The J gene is TRBJ2-1, the V gene TRBV5-1; perhaps TRBD2 as D (6 bases). Germline V gene data show CDR1 as SGHRS and CDR2 as YFSETQ. The germline V and J ends were trimmed by 2 bases and 2 bases, with 14 bases remaining between them. The CDR3 has 16 amino acids. CDR3 region: CASSFPGGSAYNEQFF. Written as DNA, the CDR3 is TGCGCCAGCAGCTTTCCTGGGGGGTCTGCCTACAATGAGCAGTTCTTC.

The V call is TRBV5-6, the J call TRBJ1-6; no clear D. CDR3 size: 18 residues. Between the trimmed V and J ends, which lost 1 base and 0 bases, there was a span of 14 bases. Germline V gene data show CDR1 as SGHDT and CDR2 as YYEEEE. The CDR3 reads CASSLLIRESSYNSPLHF. CDR3 bases: TGTGCCAGCAGCTTGTTAATAAGGGAGAGCTCCTATAATTCACCCCTCCACTTT.

The rearrangement joins TRBV7-9 to TRBJ1-4; tentative D call: TRBD1 (5 bases). CDR1 and CDR2 from the germline V gene are SEHNR and FQNEAQ (reference sequence). The CDR3 has 15 residues. V lost 5 bases, J lost 3 bases, and 13 bases lay in between. The CDR3 region has the DNA TGTGCCAGCAGCCCGCGGGACGGACCTAATGAAAAACTGTTTTTT. Its protein is CASSPRDGPNEKLFF.

The count of this clone is one. This chain connects TRBV6-5 to TRBJ1-1; 9 positions match TRBD1. After removal of 7 bases from V and 4 bases from J, the junction contained 7 bases not matched to a gene. CDR1 is MNHEY, CDR2 SVGAGI, per germline. CDR3 size: 14 residues. The CDR3 DNA sequence: TGTGCCAGCAAAGGGACAGGGTCAGGCACTGAAGCTTTCTTT. It specifies CASKGTGSGTEAFF.

The V and J genes are TRBV5-4 and TRBJ2-5; 15 bases align to TRBD2. The CDR3 loop spans 17 amino acids. Germline V lookup: CDR1 SGHNT, CDR2 YYREEE (reference sequence). Trimming cost V 4 bases and J 0 bases; bases outside gene matches: 4. The CDR3 region has the DNA TGTGCCAGCAGCCCCGGACTAGCGGGGGGGGACCAAGAGACCCAGTACTTC. Translated, it gives CASSPGLAGGDQETQYF.

The rearrangement links TRBV27 to TRBJ2-1; no reliable D call. V was clipped by 7 bases and J by 2 bases, with 6 bases between them. This CDR3 spans 12 amino acids. The germline CDR1 and CDR2 sequences are MNHEY and SMNVEV (reference sequence). The CDR3 here is CASTSAYNEQFF. The DNA of the CDR3 is TGTGCCAGCACTTCGGCCTACAATGAGCAGTTCTTC.

This clone has just a few counts. The gene calls are TRBV12-1 and TRBJ1-2. TRBV12-1 is a known pseudogene. This CDR3 is built from 9 residues. This CDR3 reads CASSSPPFF. The DNA for the CDR3 is TGTGCCAGCAGCAGCCCTCCCTTCTTC.

The V and J genes are TRBV7-2 and TRBJ1-2; 7 bases agree with TRBD1. The CDR3 runs to 15 residues. V was clipped by 4 bases and J by 0 bases; unmatched bases: 5. Germline values: CDR1 SGHTA, CDR2 FQGNSA. CDR3 loop: CASSWDRNANYGYTF. Here the CDR3 DNA reads TGTGCCAGCAGCTGGGACAGAAACGCTAACTATGGCTACACCTTC.

The gene calls are TRBV7-2 and TRBJ1-2, with a weak D call TRBD1 (5 bases). Trimming pared 5 bases from V and 3 bases from J, leaving 16 bases between. From germline, CDR1 is SGHTA and CDR2 FQGNSA. The CDR3 totals 15 residues. The CDR3 spells CASSPRSGGDYGYTF. CDR3 DNA: TGTGCCAGCAGCCCCCGCTCGGGGGGTGACTATGGCTACACCTTC.

This chain joins TRBV9 and TRBJ2-2; 15 bases line up with TRBD2. V trimming: 3 bases; J trimming: 7 bases; junction bases outside the gene matches: 7. Germline CDR1 and CDR2: SGDLS and YYNGEE. CDR3 length: 17 amino acids. This CDR3 is CASSAGTSGGYIGELFF. The CDR3 nucleotides are TGTGCCAGCAGCGCGGGGACTAGCGGGGGGTACATCGGGGAGCTGTTTTTT.

This clone was seen only a few times. The chain couples TRBV6-1 to TRBJ1-5; D might be TRBD1 (5 bases). The CDR3 extends over 15 amino acids. The V gene's germline CDR1 is MNHNS and CDR2 SASEGT. Trimming left V 0 bases short and J 2 bases short, with 8 bases between. The CDR3 nucleotides read TGTGCCAGCAGTGAAGCGCCGGGGGGCAATCAGCCCCAGCATTTT. It translates to CASSEAPGGNQPQHF.

V usage is TRBV6-1 and J usage is TRBJ1-1; 7 bases agree with TRBD1. With V trimmed by 9 bases and J by 0 bases, 4 bases remained unmatched. From germline, CDR1 is MNHNS and CDR2 SASEGT. CDR3 length equals 13 residues. The DNA for the CDR3 is TGTGCCAGTGAGGACAGGTTGAACACTGAAGCTTTCTTT. Translating it yields CASEDRLNTEAFF.

This clone has just a few counts. The chain employs TRBV28 and TRBJ1-5; tentatively, D is TRBD1 (6 bases). From germline, CDR1 is MDHEN and CDR2 SYDVKM. The CDR3 contains 14 residues. The V end lost 3 bases, the J end lost 7 bases, and 13 bases lay between the germline ends. The CDR3 region is CASSLTAGAQPQHF. The DNA for the CDR3 is TGTGCCAGCAGTTTGACTGCGGGGGCCCAGCCCCAGCATTTT.

The chain is built from TRBV28 and TRBJ1-2; TRBD1 is a possible D gene (5 bases). Per germline, CDR1 MDHEN and CDR2 SYDVKM. The CDR3 has 13 residues. V was pared by 5 bases and J by 2 bases, with 9 bases between. CDR3 in DNA: TGTGCCAGCAGTGTACAGGCGAACTATGGCTACACCTTC. It yields the protein CASSVQANYGYTF.

The rearrangement uses TRBV4-3 and TRBJ2-3; a weak D match, TRBD2 (6 bases). CDR3 length equals 17 residues. Trimming removed 3 bases at V and 2 bases at J, with 18 bases between. Germline assignment: CDR1 LGHNA and CDR2 YSLEER. The CDR3 DNA follows: TGCGCCAGCAGCCAGTCGGAACTAGCACAAATCACAGATACGCAGTATTTT. Residues: CASSQSELAQITDTQYF.

The chain uses TRBV6-6 and TRBJ2-7; D gene uncertain. This CDR3 has 13 amino acids. The V gene lost 3 bases and the J gene lost 1 base, with 7 bases spanning the gap. The germline V gene has CDR1 MNHNY and CDR2 SVGAGI (reference sequence). The CDR3 reads CASSYIRSYEQYF. In DNA form, the CDR3 reads TGTGCCAGCAGTTATATCAGATCCTACGAGCAGTACTTC.

This clone was seen a single time. This rearrangement joins TRBV6-6 to TRBJ2-1, with D perhaps matching TRBD2 (5 bases). CDR3 size: 15 residues. The ends were cut back, 2 bases at V and 4 bases at J, with 12 bases in the middle. CDR1 is MNHNY and CDR2 is SVGAGI in the germline V gene (reference sequence). The CDR3 nucleotides read TGTGCCAGCAGTTACGTAAGCGGAGATTACAATGAGCAGTTCTTC. Its translation is CASSYVSGDYNEQFF.

This chain connects TRBV19 to TRBJ1-3; 10 bases agree with TRBD1. The CDR3 length is 16 residues. Germline CDR1 and CDR2: LNHDA and SQIVND (reference sequence). The junction had 5 bases not matched to a gene; V was cut back by 5 bases and J by 1 base. The CDR3 loop is CASSRRGQGSGNTIYF. In DNA, the CDR3 is TGTGCCAGTAGTCGGAGGGGACAGGGGTCTGGAAACACCATATATTTT.